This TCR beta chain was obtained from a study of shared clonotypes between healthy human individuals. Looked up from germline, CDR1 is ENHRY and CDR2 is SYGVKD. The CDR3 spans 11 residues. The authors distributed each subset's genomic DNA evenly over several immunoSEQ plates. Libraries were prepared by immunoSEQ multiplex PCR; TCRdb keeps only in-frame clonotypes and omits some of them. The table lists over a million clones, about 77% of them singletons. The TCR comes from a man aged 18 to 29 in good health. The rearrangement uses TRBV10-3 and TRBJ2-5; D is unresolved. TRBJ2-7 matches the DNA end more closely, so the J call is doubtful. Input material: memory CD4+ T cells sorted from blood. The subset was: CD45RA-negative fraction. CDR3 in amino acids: CAIRETYEQYF. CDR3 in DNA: TGTGCCATCAGAGAAACCTACGAGCAGTACTTC.